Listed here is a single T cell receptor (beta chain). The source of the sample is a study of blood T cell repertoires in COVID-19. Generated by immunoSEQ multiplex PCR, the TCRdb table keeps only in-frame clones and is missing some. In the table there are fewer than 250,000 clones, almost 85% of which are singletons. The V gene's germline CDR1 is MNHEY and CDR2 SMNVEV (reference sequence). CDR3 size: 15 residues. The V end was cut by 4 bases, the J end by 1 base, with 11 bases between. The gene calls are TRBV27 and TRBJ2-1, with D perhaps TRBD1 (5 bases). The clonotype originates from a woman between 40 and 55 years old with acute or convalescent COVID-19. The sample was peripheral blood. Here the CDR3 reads CASSSQGRSYNEQFF. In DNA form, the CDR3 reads TGTGCCAGCAGTTCGCAGGGAAGGTCCTACAATGAGCAGTTCTTC.